This entry lists 25 T cell receptor beta chains sequenced from one sample in a study of shared clonotypes between healthy human individuals. Data came from immunoSEQ multiplex PCR; TCRdb stores just in-frame clones and leaves some out. Among roughly 2,300,000 clones listed, under 95% were seen once. The sequenced sample consisted of naive CD4+ T cells from PBMCs. Subset defined: CD45RA+ positively selected. These receptors were obtained from a young man in good health. Some clones in this sample may be carry-over from other donors' samples.

The rearrangement joins TRBV28 to TRBJ1-2; D is unclear. Per germline, CDR1 MDHEN and CDR2 SYDVKM. The CDR3 loop spans 14 amino acids. V dropped 4 bases and J dropped 4 bases, with 13 bases sitting between them. The chain's CDR3 is CASSSQGRSYGYTF. As DNA, the CDR3 is TGTGCCAGCAGTTCCCAAGGCAGAAGCTATGGCTACACCTTC.

This clone was counted a single time. The chain joins TRBV9 to TRBJ2-3, with TRBD1 matching 10 bases. The CDR3 covers 15 residues. Per germline, CDR1 SGDLS and CDR2 YYNGEE. The junction had 9 bases not matched to a gene; V was cut back by 4 bases and J by 7 bases. The CDR3 spells CASSPKGQGRNTQYF. CDR3 DNA: TGTGCCAGCAGCCCTAAGGGACAGGGGAGGAATACGCAGTATTTT.

This clone was seen only once. The chain couples TRBV7-3 to TRBJ2-1; a weak D match, TRBD1 (6 bases). The germline CDR1 and CDR2 sequences are SGHTA and FQGTGA. The CDR3 loop spans 14 amino acids. V lost 3 bases to trimming and J lost 7 bases, with 13 bases between them. As DNA, the CDR3 is TGTGCCAGCAGCTTCGGACAGCCTGGGAATGAGCAGTTCTTC. Its translation is CASSFGQPGNEQFF.

The genes are TRBV7-2 and TRBJ2-7, with 9 bases that match TRBD2. The J segment lost 3 bases and the V segment lost 3 bases, leaving 9 bases of the junction unmatched. This CDR3 has 16 amino acids. Germline V gives CDR1 SGHTA, CDR2 FQGNSA. CDR3 in amino acids: CASSLSPSGVIYEQYF. The CDR3 region has the DNA TGTGCCAGCAGCTTGTCTCCTAGCGGGGTAATCTACGAGCAGTACTTC. The variable domain in full, with the rest retrieved from reference TRBV7-2 and TRBJ2-7, is GAGVSQSPSNKVTEKGKDVELRCDPISGHTALYWYRQSLGQGLEFLIYFQGNSAPDKSGLPSDRFSAERTGGSVSTLTIQRTQQEDSAVYLCASSLSPSGVIYEQYFGPGTRLTVT.

In DNA form, the CDR3 reads TGTGCCAGCAGCTTAGCGGCGGGGAACTATGGCTACACCTTC. Translating it yields CASSLAAGNYGYTF. The chain carries TRBV7-8 and TRBJ1-2; no reliable D call. The V gene's germline CDR1 is SGHVS and CDR2 FQNEAQ. V lost 0 bases to trimming and J lost 2 bases, with 7 bases between them. The CDR3 is 14 residues long.

This chain uses TRBV15 with TRBJ2-7; D perhaps matches TRBD2 (6 bases). The CDR3 is 15 amino acids. V lost 3 bases, J lost 3 bases, and 15 bases lay in between. The germline V gene encodes CDR1 LNHNV and CDR2 YYDKDF (reference sequence). DNA for the CDR3: TGTGCCACCAGCAGTCTCCCGGAGGGCAACTACGAGCAGTACTTC. As protein: CATSSLPEGNYEQYF. Looking up the rest from reference TRBV15 and TRBJ2-7 gives the full variable domain: DAMVIQNPRYQVTQFGKPVTLSCSQTLNHNVMYWYQQKSSQAPKLLFHYYDKDFNNEADTPDNFQSRRPNTSFCFLDIRSPGLGDTAMYLCATSSLPEGNYEQYFGPGTRLTVT.

The chain recombines TRBV15 with TRBJ2-3; D gene unclear. The CDR3 runs to 15 residues. Germline V gene lookup returns CDR1 LNHNV and CDR2 YYDKDF (reference sequence). Trimming took 6 bases from V and 0 from J, leaving 13 bases between them. For the CDR3, the DNA is TGTGCCACCAGTCCCCTCCGGATTAGCACAGATACGCAGTATTTT. It yields the protein CATSPLRISTDTQYF.

Remarks on this clone: The sample contains more than one DNA sequence encoding this CDR3. This sequence joins TRBV18 and TRBJ1-1; no reliable D call. The CDR3 has 14 residues. V gave up 6 bases and J gave up 1 base, with 12 bases separating them. Per the germline V gene, CDR1 is KGHSH and CDR2 is LQKENI. This CDR3 reads CASSPNTGNTEAFF. Written as DNA, the CDR3 is TGTGCCAGCTCGCCCAATACGGGGAACACTGAAGCTTTCTTT.

The chain couples TRBV10-3 to TRBJ2-1, with D tentatively TRBD1 (6 bases). The V and J ends lost 8 bases and 5 bases respectively, with 19 bases between them. The CDR3 has 15 amino acids. The germline CDR1 and CDR2 sequences are ENHRY and SYGVKD. For the CDR3, the DNA is TGTGCCATCTCGAACTACCTACAGGGAAACAATGAGCAGTTCTTC. Amino acids: CAISNYLQGNNEQFF.

A single count supports this clone. The genes are TRBV28 and TRBJ2-7, with D tentatively TRBD1 (6 bases). The germline CDR1 and CDR2 sequences are MDHEN and SYDVKM. V lost 5 bases and J 3 bases, leaving 14 bases between the germline ends. The CDR3 extends over 14 amino acids. The CDR3 DNA sequence: TGTGCCAGCAGTACCTGGACAGTCCTCTACGAGCAGTACTTC. Encoded protein: CASSTWTVLYEQYF.

This rearrangement joins TRBV9 to TRBJ2-1; D remains ambiguous. V lost 0 bases and J 4 bases, leaving 11 bases between the germline ends. The length of the CDR3 is 15 residues. Germline CDR1 and CDR2: SGDLS and YYNGEE. The CDR3 DNA reads TGTGCCAGCAGCGTAGAGTCCTGGCCATACAATGAGCAGTTCTTC. Amino acids: CASSVESWPYNEQFF.

V gene TRBV7-6 combines with J gene TRBJ2-1; TRBD2 matches 9 bases. After removal of 5 bases from V and 6 bases from J, the junction contained 11 bases not matched to a gene. CDR1 is SGHVS and CDR2 is FNYEAQ in the germline V gene. The CDR3 totals 16 residues. CDR3 in amino acids: CASSQRRAGGSNEQFF. Here the CDR3 DNA reads TGTGCCAGCAGCCAGCGACGGGCGGGAGGGAGCAATGAGCAGTTCTTC.

This clone was picked up one time. This chain links TRBV28 with TRBJ1-1; D remains ambiguous. This CDR3 has 15 amino acids. The germline V and J ends were trimmed by 2 bases and 4 bases, with 14 bases remaining between them. From germline, CDR1 is MDHEN and CDR2 SYDVKM. The DNA of the CDR3 is TGTGCCAGCAGTTTAATGGACGCGACGGGCACTGAAGCTTTCTTT. This encodes CASSLMDATGTEAFF.

J is TRBJ2-1 and V is TRBV30; TRBD1 might be the D (6 bases). Germline CDR1 GTSNPN, CDR2 SVGIG (reference sequence). CDR3 length: 15 residues. V gave up 0 bases and J gave up 6 bases, with 15 bases separating them. CDR3 in DNA: TGTGCCTGGAGTGTACAACCCAGGGGCGGCAATGAGCAGTTCTTC. Protein: CAWSVQPRGGNEQFF.

This clone was counted once. The gene calls are TRBV6-1 and TRBJ2-7, with a possible D match to TRBD1 (5 bases). Germline loops: CDR1 MNHNS, CDR2 SASEGT. V lost 6 bases and J lost 3, with 18 bases in between. CDR3 length: 15 amino acids. DNA of the CDR3: TGTGCCAGCAGCCCTATGCCGGGCCAGGGCTACGAGCAGTACTTC. Amino acids: CASSPMPGQGYEQYF.

V usage is TRBV2 and J usage is TRBJ1-1; no clear D gene. The CDR3 length is 13 residues. The germline V gene encodes CDR1 SNHLY and CDR2 FYNNEI. V was pared by 8 bases and J by 1 base, with 11 bases between. CDR3 bases: TGTGCCAGCTACAAGGACGCGAACACTGAAGCTTTCTTT. Amino acid sequence: CASYKDANTEAFF. Drawing the rest from reference TRBV2 and TRBJ1-1, the complete variable domain is EPEVTQTPSHQVTQMGQEVILRCVPISNHLYFYWYRQILGQKVEFLVSFYNNEISEKSEIFDDQFSVERPDGSNFTLKIRSTKLEDSAMYFCASYKDANTEAFFGQGTRLTVV.

This chain uses TRBV2 with TRBJ1-6, with D unclear. The V and J ends lost 3 bases and 13 bases respectively, with 16 bases between them. CDR3 length equals 14 residues. CDR1 and CDR2 (germline): SNHLY, FYNNEI. CDR3 coding DNA: TGTGCCAGCAGTGACTTCGATAGGGTGGGTCCCCTCCACTTT. The encoded protein is CASSDFDRVGPLHF.

This clone was observed a handful of times. V gene TRBV6-1 combines with J gene TRBJ2-5; D possibly matches TRBD1 or TRBD2 (5 bases each). The germline CDR1 and CDR2 sequences are MNHNS and SASEGT. CDR3 length equals 15 residues. Trimming pared 2 bases from V and 1 base from J, leaving 11 bases between. As DNA, the CDR3 is TGTGCCAGCAGTGAATCTTGGGGACCCCAAGAGACCCAGTACTTC. As protein: CASSESWGPQETQYF.

This rearrangement joins TRBV28 to TRBJ2-4; D gene ambiguous. Trimming removed 5 bases at V and 7 bases at J, with 9 bases between. CDR1 is MDHEN, CDR2 SYDVKM, per germline. CDR3 size: 12 residues. CDR3 sequence reads: CASSRGVNIQYF. Written as DNA, the CDR3 is TGTGCCAGCAGTCGTGGTGTGAACATTCAGTACTTC.

This chain connects TRBV23-1 to TRBJ2-3, with TRBD2 identical over 7 bases. TRBV23-1 has ORF status, its function being uncertain. V lost 0 bases and J lost 2; bases outside the gene matches: 5. This CDR3 comprises 16 residues. The DNA of the CDR3 is TGCGCCAGCAGTCAATCTAGTCGGGAGGTCACAGATACGCAGTATTTT. As protein: CASSQSSREVTDTQYF.

This clone has only one observation. This chain connects TRBV5-6 to TRBJ1-4; weak D call: TRBD1 (6 bases). This CDR3 is 15 amino acids long. Germline V gene data show CDR1 as SGHDT and CDR2 as YYEEEE. Trimming cost V 3 bases and J 14 bases, with 23 bases left between them. The CDR3 reads CASSSFQTRTEILFF. CDR3 in DNA: TGTGCCAGCAGCTCCTTTCAAACTCGGACAGAGATCCTGTTTTTT.

This chain links TRBV29-1 with TRBJ1-4, with D uncertain. This CDR3 is built from 13 residues. Per germline, CDR1 SQVTM and CDR2 ANQGSEA. The CDR3 coding sequence is TGCAGTGCCGGGGAGTCTACTAATGAAAAACTGTTTTTT. It translates to CSAGESTNEKLFF.

In this sample, this clone turned up once. The chain recombines TRBV27 with TRBJ2-3, with TRBD2 identical over 10 bases. CDR3 length equals 15 residues. Per germline, CDR1 MNHEY and CDR2 SMNVEV (reference sequence). Trimming cost V 4 bases and J 4 bases; bases outside gene matches: 5. CDR3 region: CASSSGTSVADTQYF. CDR3 bases: TGTGCCAGCAGTTCTGGGACTAGCGTCGCAGATACGCAGTATTTT.

The chain uses TRBV7-3 and TRBJ1-3, with 8 bases fitting TRBD1. The V segment lost 5 bases and the J segment 1 base; nucleotides outside the gene matches: 7. Germline values: CDR1 SGHTA, CDR2 FQGTGA. The CDR3 sequence is 16 residues long. The chain's CDR3 is CASSQQGGPSGNTIYF. Here the CDR3 DNA reads TGTGCCAGCAGCCAACAGGGGGGTCCTTCTGGAAACACCATATATTTT.

Points on this clone: This sample includes further DNA sequences coding for the same CDR3. The genes are TRBV5-1 and TRBJ2-1; unclear D gene. Trimming cost V 3 bases and J 4 bases, with 8 bases left between them. The germline CDR1 and CDR2 sequences are SGHRS and YFSETQ. The CDR3 has 13 amino acids. DNA for the CDR3: TGCGCCAGCAGCTCGGATTCATACAATGAGCAGTTCTTC. Residues: CASSSDSYNEQFF.